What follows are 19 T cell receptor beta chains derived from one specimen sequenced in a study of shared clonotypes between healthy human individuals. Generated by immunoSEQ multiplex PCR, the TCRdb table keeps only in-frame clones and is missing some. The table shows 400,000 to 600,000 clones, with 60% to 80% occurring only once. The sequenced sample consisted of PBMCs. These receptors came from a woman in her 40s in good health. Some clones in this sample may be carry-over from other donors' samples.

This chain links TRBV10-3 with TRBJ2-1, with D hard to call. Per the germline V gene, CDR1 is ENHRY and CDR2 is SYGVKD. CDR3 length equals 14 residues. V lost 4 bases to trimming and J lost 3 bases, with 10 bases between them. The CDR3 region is CAISASTDYNEQFF. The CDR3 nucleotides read TGTGCCATCAGTGCATCCACGGACTACAATGAGCAGTTCTTC.

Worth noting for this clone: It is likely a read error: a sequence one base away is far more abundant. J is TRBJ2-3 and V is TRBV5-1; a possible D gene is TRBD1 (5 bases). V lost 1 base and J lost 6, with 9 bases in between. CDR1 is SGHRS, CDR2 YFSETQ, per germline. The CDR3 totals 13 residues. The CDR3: CASSLWGRDTQYF. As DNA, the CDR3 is TGCGCCAGCAGCTTGTGGGGCAGGGATACGCAGTATTTT.

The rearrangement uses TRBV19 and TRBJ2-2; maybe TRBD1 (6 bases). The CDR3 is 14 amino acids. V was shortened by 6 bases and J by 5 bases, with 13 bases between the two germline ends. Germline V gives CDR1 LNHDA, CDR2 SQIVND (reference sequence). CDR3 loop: CASRTQGQTGELFF. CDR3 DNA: TGTGCCAGTAGGACTCAGGGGCAAACCGGGGAGCTGTTTTTT.

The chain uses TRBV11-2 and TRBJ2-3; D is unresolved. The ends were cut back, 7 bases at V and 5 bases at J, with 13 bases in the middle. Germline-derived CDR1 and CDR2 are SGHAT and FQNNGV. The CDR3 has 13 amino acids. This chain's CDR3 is CASTPPGLDTQYF. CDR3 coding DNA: TGTGCCAGCACCCCCCCCGGTTTAGATACGCAGTATTTT. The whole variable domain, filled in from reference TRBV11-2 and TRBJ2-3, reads EAGVAQSPRYKIIEKRQSVAFWCNPISGHATLYWYQQILGQGPKLLIQFQNNGVVDDSQLPKDRFSAERLKGVDSTLKIQPAKLEDSAVYLCASTPPGLDTQYFGPGTRLTVL.

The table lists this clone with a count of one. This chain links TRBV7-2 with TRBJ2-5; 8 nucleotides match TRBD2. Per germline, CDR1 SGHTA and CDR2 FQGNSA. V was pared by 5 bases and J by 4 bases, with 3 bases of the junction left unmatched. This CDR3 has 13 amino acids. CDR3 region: CASSAAGAETQYF. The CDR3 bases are TGTGCCAGCAGCGCAGCGGGGGCAGAGACCCAGTACTTC.

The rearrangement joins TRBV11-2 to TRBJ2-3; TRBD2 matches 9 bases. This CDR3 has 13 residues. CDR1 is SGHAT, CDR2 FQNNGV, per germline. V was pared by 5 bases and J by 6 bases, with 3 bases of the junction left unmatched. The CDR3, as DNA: TGTGCCAGCAGCGTTAGCGGGAGTGATACGCAGTATTTT. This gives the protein CASSVSGSDTQYF.

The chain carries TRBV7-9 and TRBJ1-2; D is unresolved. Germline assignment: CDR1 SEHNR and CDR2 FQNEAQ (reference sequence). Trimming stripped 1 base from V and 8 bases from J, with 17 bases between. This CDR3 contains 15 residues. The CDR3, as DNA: TGTGCCAGCAGCTTAGGGCTGGGGTCGGTAGAAGGCTACACCTTC. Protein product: CASSLGLGSVEGYTF.

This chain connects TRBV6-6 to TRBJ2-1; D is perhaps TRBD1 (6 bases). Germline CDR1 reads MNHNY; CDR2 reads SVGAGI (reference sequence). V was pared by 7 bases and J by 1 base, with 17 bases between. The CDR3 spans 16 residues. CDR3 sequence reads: CASTSTGLRSYNEQFF. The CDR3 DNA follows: TGTGCCAGCACCAGCACAGGGTTAAGGTCCTACAATGAGCAGTTCTTC.

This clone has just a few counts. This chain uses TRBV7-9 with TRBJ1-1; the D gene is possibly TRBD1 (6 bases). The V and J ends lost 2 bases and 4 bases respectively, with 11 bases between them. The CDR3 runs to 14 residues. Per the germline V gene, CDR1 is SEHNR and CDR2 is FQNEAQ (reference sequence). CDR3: CASSLLQGSTEAFF. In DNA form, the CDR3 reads TGTGCCAGCAGCTTATTGCAGGGGTCCACTGAAGCTTTCTTT.

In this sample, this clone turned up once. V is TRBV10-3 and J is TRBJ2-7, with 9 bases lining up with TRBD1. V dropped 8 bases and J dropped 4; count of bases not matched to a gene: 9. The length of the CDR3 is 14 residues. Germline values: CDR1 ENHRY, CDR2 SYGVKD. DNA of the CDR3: TGTGCCATCGCGCCGGGACAGGGTGTATACGAGCAGTACTTC. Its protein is CAIAPGQGVYEQYF.

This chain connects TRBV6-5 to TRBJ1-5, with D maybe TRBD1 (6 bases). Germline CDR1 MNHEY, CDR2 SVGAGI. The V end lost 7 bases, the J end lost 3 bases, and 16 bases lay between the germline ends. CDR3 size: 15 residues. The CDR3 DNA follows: TGTGCCAGCATCAGGGCGACAGGATACAATCAGCCCCAGCATTTT. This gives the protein CASIRATGYNQPQHF.

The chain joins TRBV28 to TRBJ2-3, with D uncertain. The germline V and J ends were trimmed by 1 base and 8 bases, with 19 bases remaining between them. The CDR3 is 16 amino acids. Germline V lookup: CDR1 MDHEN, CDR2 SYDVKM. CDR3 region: CASSLSGGPIIGTQYF. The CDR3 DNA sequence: TGTGCCAGCAGTTTATCGGGTGGGCCGATCATTGGTACGCAGTATTTT. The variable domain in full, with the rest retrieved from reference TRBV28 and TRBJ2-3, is DVKVTQSSRYLVKRTGEKVFLECVQDMDHENMFWYRQDPGLGLRLIYFSYDVKMKEKGDIPEGYSVSREKKERFSLILESASTNQTSMYLCASSLSGGPIIGTQYFGPGTRLTVL.

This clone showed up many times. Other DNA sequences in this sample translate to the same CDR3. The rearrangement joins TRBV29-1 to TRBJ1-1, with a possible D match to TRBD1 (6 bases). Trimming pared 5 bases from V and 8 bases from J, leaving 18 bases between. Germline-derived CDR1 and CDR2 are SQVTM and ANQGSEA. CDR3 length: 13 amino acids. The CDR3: CSVNEQGVGEAFF. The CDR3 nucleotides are TGCAGCGTTAACGAACAGGGAGTCGGCGAAGCTTTCTTT.

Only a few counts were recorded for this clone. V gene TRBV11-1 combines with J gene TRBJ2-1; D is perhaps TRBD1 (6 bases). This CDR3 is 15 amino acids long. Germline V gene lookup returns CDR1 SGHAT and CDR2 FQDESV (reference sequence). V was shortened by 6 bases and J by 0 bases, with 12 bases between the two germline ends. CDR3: CASRIGGSSYNEQFF. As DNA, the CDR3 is TGTGCCAGCAGGATAGGGGGATCCTCCTACAATGAGCAGTTCTTC.

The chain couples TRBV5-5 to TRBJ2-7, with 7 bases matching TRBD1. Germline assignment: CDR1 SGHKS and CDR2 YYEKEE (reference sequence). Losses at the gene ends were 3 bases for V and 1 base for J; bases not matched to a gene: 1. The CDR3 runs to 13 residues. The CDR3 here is CASSWTGSYEQYF. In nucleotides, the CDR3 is TGTGCCAGCAGCTGGACAGGATCCTACGAGCAGTACTTC. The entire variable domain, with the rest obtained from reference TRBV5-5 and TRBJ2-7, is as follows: DAGVTQSPTHLIKTRGQQVTLRCSPISGHKSVSWYQQVLGQGPQFIFQYYEKEERGRGNFPDRFSARQFPNYSSELNVNALLLGDSALYLCASSWTGSYEQYFGPGTRLTVT.

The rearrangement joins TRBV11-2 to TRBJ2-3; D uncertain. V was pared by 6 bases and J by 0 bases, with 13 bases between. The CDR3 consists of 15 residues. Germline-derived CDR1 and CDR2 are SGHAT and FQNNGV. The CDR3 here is CASSYGRLSTDTQYF. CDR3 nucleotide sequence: TGTGCCAGCAGTTATGGACGCCTCAGCACAGATACGCAGTATTTT.

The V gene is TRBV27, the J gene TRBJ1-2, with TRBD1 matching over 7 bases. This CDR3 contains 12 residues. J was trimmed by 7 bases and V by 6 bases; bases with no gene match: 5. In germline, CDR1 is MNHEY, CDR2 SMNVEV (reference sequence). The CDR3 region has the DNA TGTGCCAGCAGCTTACCAGGGGGTGGCTACACCTTC. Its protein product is CASSLPGGGYTF.

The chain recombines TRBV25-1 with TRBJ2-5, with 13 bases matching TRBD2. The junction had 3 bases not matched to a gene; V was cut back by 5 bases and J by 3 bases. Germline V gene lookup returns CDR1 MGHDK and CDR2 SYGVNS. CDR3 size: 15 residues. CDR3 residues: CASSKLAGGEETQYF. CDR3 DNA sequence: TGTGCCAGCAGTAAACTAGCGGGAGGGGAAGAGACCCAGTACTTC.

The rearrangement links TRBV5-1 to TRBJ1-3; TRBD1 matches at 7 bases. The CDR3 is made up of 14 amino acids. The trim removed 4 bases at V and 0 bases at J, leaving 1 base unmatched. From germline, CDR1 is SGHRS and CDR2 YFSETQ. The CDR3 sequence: CASSGTASGNTIYF. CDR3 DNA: TGCGCCAGCAGCGGGACAGCCTCTGGAAACACCATATATTTT.